One TCR beta chain is described in this entry. The germline gene is not matched at one end of the junction; a read error may be the cause. HTBI primers from iRepertoire and Arm-PCR of CDR3 regions yielded the TCR beta libraries. One entry per CDR3 protein results from TCRdb running MiXCR on the multiplex PCR reads. The sample records hundreds of thousands of distinct CDR3 sequences, about 32% being singletons. Described time point: persistent/refractory GD, antithyroid drugs over 5 years with positive TRAb. Extracted RNA from PBMCs served as the source of the TCR library. This entry belongs to a study of regulatory T cells in long-lasting Graves disease. Looked up from germline, CDR1 is SNHLY and CDR2 is FYNNEI. CDR3 length equals 13 residues.

The rearrangement joins TRBV2 to TRBJ1-4; 7 nucleotides align to TRBD1. This receptor was identified in a female donor with Graves disease. This specimen consisted of peripheral blood mononuclear cells (PBMCs), obtained when the disease was refractory, from a patient treated with antithyroid drugs. The chain's CDR3 is CASREDRVEKLFF. Written as DNA, the CDR3 is TGTGCCAGCAGGGAAGACAGGGTAGAAAAACTGTTTTTT.